This T cell receptor beta chain was captured by sequencing in a study of cytomegalovirus exposure and HLA in healthy donors. It was with 60 Vbeta and 13 Jbeta primers that the PCR ran. The repertoire was sequenced with immunoSEQ multiplex PCR; TCRdb's copy has only in-frame clones and lacks some. The sample has more than 100,000 clones, approximately 77% seen once. Remarks on this clone: The same CDR3 arises from other DNA sequences in this sample as well.

Material for sequencing was PBMCs. This receptor was identified in a woman in her fifties or sixties in good health and CMV-seronegative.

CDR3 coding DNA: TGCGCCAGCAGCTTAGGGGGACGCACAGATACGCAGTATTTT. Translating gives CASSLGGRTDTQYF. V and J are TRBV5-1 and TRBJ2-3; D perhaps matches TRBD1 (6 bases). The CDR3 extends over 14 amino acids. Germline lookup yields CDR1 SGHRS and CDR2 YFSETQ. The V and J ends lost 2 bases and 1 base respectively, with 8 bases between them.